The 18 T cell receptor beta chains presented below share a single source sample, sequenced in a study of a mutant IDH1 vaccine in newly diagnosed glioma. The protocol was immunoSEQ multiplex PCR, while the TCRdb copy is restricted to in-frame clones and leaves out a portion. Among 110,000 or so clones listed, roughly 88% were seen once. No cognate antigen is known for these TCRs. Specified time point: week 11, during vaccination. Alongside topical imiquimod, each dose of vaccine comprised 300 ug of mutant IDH1 20-mer peptide. The source material was PBMCs, sampled from a glioma patient whose treatment included an IDH1 peptide vaccine. The receptors derive from a woman in her forties or fifties with glioma.

The CDR3 DNA sequence: TGTGCCAGCAGTTACGGGCTAGCGGGAGGTTTAGAGACCCAGTACTTC. It specifies CASSYGLAGGLETQYF. The gene calls are TRBV6-5 and TRBJ2-5, with 11 bases identical to TRBD2. This CDR3 has 16 amino acids. Trimming removed 2 bases from V and 4 bases from J; junction bases left unmatched: 6. The V gene's germline CDR1 is MNHEY and CDR2 SVGAGI.

CDR3 amino acids: CASSQDRTRTSGGLNEQFF. For the CDR3, the DNA is TGTGCCAGCAGCCAAGATCGGACTAGGACTAGCGGGGGCCTTAATGAGCAGTTCTTC. V is TRBV4-2 and J is TRBJ2-1, with TRBD2 matching over 13 bases. CDR3 length: 19 amino acids. Germline V lookup: CDR1 LGHNA, CDR2 YNFKEQ. V was clipped by 0 bases and J by 7 bases; unmatched bases: 12.

This clone was observed a single time. V and J are TRBV7-2 and TRBJ2-2; either TRBD1 or TRBD2 may fit D (5 bases each). With 2 bases removed from V and 4 bases from J, the gap between germline ends came to 11 bases. CDR1 is SGHTA and CDR2 is FQGNSA in the germline V gene. This CDR3 is built from 15 residues. For the CDR3, the DNA is TGTGCCAGCAGCTTATGGGACGGGCGCACCGGGGAGCTGTTTTTT. As protein: CASSLWDGRTGELFF.

The V gene is TRBV18, the J gene TRBJ1-1; D is uncertain. The CDR3 is made up of 15 amino acids. Germline lookup yields CDR1 KGHSH and CDR2 LQKENI. V shed 0 bases and J shed 0 bases, with 8 bases lying between them. The CDR3 protein is CASSPPTSMNTEAFF. Here the CDR3 DNA reads TGTGCCAGCTCACCACCGACGTCAATGAACACTGAAGCTTTCTTT. The entire variable domain, with the rest obtained from reference TRBV18 and TRBJ1-1, is as follows: NAGVMQNPRHLVRRRGQEARLRCSPMKGHSHVYWYRQLPEEGLKFMVYLQKENIIDESGMPKERFSAEFPKEGPSILRIQQVVRGDSAAYFCASSPPTSMNTEAFFGQGTRLTVV.

The chain joins TRBV27 to TRBJ2-2; possible D gene TRBD1, 6 bases. The CDR3 is 13 residues long. Germline V gene sequence: CDR1 MNHEY, CDR2 SMNVEV (reference sequence). V lost 5 bases and J lost 4, with 8 bases in between. CDR3 DNA sequence: TGTGCCAGCAGTCCAGGGGTCACCGGGGAGCTGTTTTTT. As protein: CASSPGVTGELFF.

The chain combines TRBV30 with TRBJ1-1; no firm D call. Germline CDR1 GTSNPN, CDR2 SVGIG (reference sequence). V was clipped by 1 base and J by 5 bases, with 2 bases between them. The CDR3 spans 10 residues. DNA of the CDR3: TGTGCCTGGAGTGCTACTGAAGCTTTCTTT. It is translated as CAWSATEAFF.

The chain carries TRBV4-1 and TRBJ1-3, with D possibly matching TRBD1 (5 bases). This CDR3 contains 16 residues. Looked up from germline, CDR1 is MGHRA and CDR2 is YSYEKL. V was pared by 1 base and J by 3 bases, with 13 bases between. CDR3 sequence: CASSQGGRGFGNTIYF. The CDR3 DNA sequence: TGCGCCAGCAGCCAAGGTGGCCGGGGGTTTGGAAACACCATATATTTT.

The chain uses TRBV11-1 and TRBJ2-5; D gene ambiguous. The CDR3 covers 13 residues. The V end was cut by 4 bases, the J end by 1 base, with 7 bases between. The V gene's germline CDR1 is SGHAT and CDR2 FQDESV (reference sequence). The CDR3 protein is CASSYGFQETQYF. Here the CDR3 DNA reads TGTGCCAGCAGCTACGGGTTCCAAGAGACCCAGTACTTC.

The V call is TRBV18, the J call TRBJ2-3; D possibly corresponds to TRBD1 (5 bases). Trimming removed 0 bases from V and 0 bases from J, with 10 bases in between. Germline CDR1 reads KGHSH; CDR2 reads LQKENI. This CDR3 comprises 16 residues. CDR3 coding DNA: TGTGCCAGCTCACCACCCCGGGCAGGGAGCACAGATACGCAGTATTTT. Translation gives CASSPPRAGSTDTQYF.

The chain's CDR3 is CASSEYTAGQQYF. The CDR3 region has the DNA TGTGCCAGCAGTGAATATACCGCCGGGCAGCAGTACTTC. The rearrangement links TRBV6-1 to TRBJ2-7, with no clear D. Deletions cut 2 bases from V and 8 bases from J, with 13 bases between. Germline CDR1 is MNHNS and CDR2 is SASEGT. There are 13 residues in the CDR3.

The CDR3 region has the DNA TGTGCCAGCAGTACTGACGGTTACGAGCAGTACTTC. As protein: CASSTDGYEQYF. The chain carries TRBV6-6 and TRBJ2-7; no reliable D call. V gave up 5 bases and J gave up 4 bases, with 9 bases separating them. The length of the CDR3 is 12 residues. CDR1 is MNHNY, CDR2 SVGAGI, per germline (reference sequence).

This chain's CDR3 is CASRGGGANTGELFF. The CDR3 DNA reads TGTGCCAGCAGGGGAGGGGGCGCGAACACCGGGGAGCTGTTTTTT. The rearrangement links TRBV5-5 to TRBJ2-2; D tentatively reads TRBD1 or TRBD2 (7 bases each). CDR1 is SGHKS, CDR2 YYEKEE, per germline (reference sequence). Trimming stripped 5 bases from V and 0 bases from J, with 11 bases between. The CDR3 runs 15 residues. Using reference TRBV5-5 and TRBJ2-2 for the parts outside the CDR3, the full variable domain is DAGVTQSPTHLIKTRGQQVTLRCSPISGHKSVSWYQQVLGQGPQFIFQYYEKEERGRGNFPDRFSARQFPNYSSELNVNALLLGDSALYLCASRGGGANTGELFFGEGSRLTVL.

This chain joins TRBV2 and TRBJ2-7, with 10 bases matching TRBD2. CDR3 length: 14 amino acids. V was clipped by 8 bases and J by 5 bases; unmatched bases: 9. The germline gives CDR1 SNHLY, CDR2 FYNNEI. CDR3 protein: CASHETSGLNEQYF. DNA for the CDR3: TGTGCCAGCCATGAGACTAGCGGGCTCAACGAGCAGTACTTC.

The chain has TRBV5-4 and TRBJ1-4; tentatively, D is TRBD1 (5 bases). Trimming left V 1 base short and J 0 bases short, with 10 bases between. Germline loops: CDR1 SGHNT, CDR2 YYREEE (reference sequence). This CDR3 has 16 residues. CDR3 residues: CASSLRTGPTNEKLFF. CDR3 nucleotides: TGTGCCAGCAGCTTGAGGACGGGACCAACTAATGAAAAACTGTTTTTT.

The chain recombines TRBV6-6 with TRBJ1-2, with 7 positions matching TRBD1. V lost 6 bases, J lost 4 bases, and 2 bases stayed unmatched. Germline CDR1 is MNHNY and CDR2 is SVGAGI (reference sequence). The CDR3 is 12 amino acids. The CDR3 DNA is TGTGCCAGCAGCAGGGACAGCTATGGCTACACCTTC. Translated: CASSRDSYGYTF.

This chain joins TRBV7-3 and TRBJ1-6; a possible D gene is TRBD1 (5 bases). Germline V gives CDR1 SGHTA, CDR2 FQGTGA. The ends were cut back, 2 bases at V and 7 bases at J, with 9 bases in the middle. The CDR3 is made up of 14 amino acids. The DNA of the CDR3 is TGTGCCAGCAGCTTAGAGGGGATGAATTCACCCCTCCACTTT. This codes for CASSLEGMNSPLHF.

The rearrangement joins TRBV9 to TRBJ2-3, with 9 bases fitting TRBD1. With V trimmed by 3 bases and J by 3 bases, 8 bases remained unmatched. The CDR3 runs 16 residues. Germline CDR1 SGDLS, CDR2 YYNGEE. CDR3 protein: CASSDLDRGRTDTQYF. CDR3 nucleotides: TGTGCCAGCAGCGACCTGGACAGGGGTAGGACAGATACGCAGTATTTT.

V usage is TRBV30 and J usage is TRBJ2-7; TRBD1 is a possible D gene (5 bases). CDR1 and CDR2 from the germline V gene are GTSNPN and SVGIG (reference sequence). This CDR3 is 11 amino acids long. V lost 3 bases to trimming and J lost 6 bases, with 9 bases between them. The CDR3 DNA follows: TGTGCCTGGAGGGGGCCGGGCGAGCAGTACTTC. It encodes CAWRGPGEQYF.